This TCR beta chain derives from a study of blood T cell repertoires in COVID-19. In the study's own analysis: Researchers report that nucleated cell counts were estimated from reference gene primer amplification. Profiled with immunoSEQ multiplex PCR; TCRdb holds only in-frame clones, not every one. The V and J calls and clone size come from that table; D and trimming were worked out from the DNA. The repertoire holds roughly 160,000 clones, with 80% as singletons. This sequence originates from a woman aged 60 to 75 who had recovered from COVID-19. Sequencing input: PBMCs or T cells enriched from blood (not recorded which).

In DNA, the CDR3 is TGCGCCAGCAGCTTGGCAGGGGGCGGCAATGAGCAGTTCTTC. Amino acid sequence: CASSLAGGGNEQFF. The gene calls are TRBV5-1 and TRBJ2-1, with 8 bases matching TRBD1. Germline V CDR1 and CDR2: SGHRS, YFSETQ. Losses at the gene ends were 0 bases for V and 6 bases for J; bases not matched to a gene: 2. The CDR3 totals 14 residues.